This T cell receptor beta chain was retrieved from a study of blood T cell repertoires in COVID-19. Study information: Sources were T cells, B-cell-depleted T cells, or PBMCs; the material itself was cDNA or gDNA.

Original processing methods: From reference gene primer amplification, estimates of nucleated cell counts were derived. Sequencing was performed with immunoSEQ multiplex PCR; in TCRdb, only in-frame clones are kept and a portion is missing. For V, J and clone size, that table is used; D and trimming come from the DNA. The data contain a few hundred thousand clones, 86% of them singletons. This CDR3 is built from 15 residues. V lost 0 bases, J lost 5 bases, and 14 bases lay in between. From germline, CDR1 is SGHNT and CDR2 YYREEE (reference sequence). Everyone who took part was roughly 18 to 95 years old, and they came from 20 to 25 US areas.

The origin of this receptor is a woman between 35 and 50 years old with acute COVID-19. The chain has TRBV5-4 and TRBJ2-5, with a tentative D call TRBD1 (6 bases). Sequenced input: PBMCs or T cells enriched from blood (not recorded which). CDR3 loop: CASSLAQGRGETQYF. CDR3 DNA: TGTGCCAGCAGCTTGGCACAGGGTCGAGGCGAGACCCAGTACTTC.